The rows below give T cell receptor beta chains drawn from one sample of a study of blood T cell repertoires in COVID-19. Repertoires were generated with immunoSEQ multiplex PCR, while TCRdb's copy carries only in-frame clones and drops some. This table has around 100,000 clones, over 85% appearing once. Sequencing was carried out using peripheral blood. The receptor set was obtained from a woman of 80 years or more in a cohort sampled during active COVID-19. Both conserved end residues are part of each CDR3. The order of the fields is J gene, CDR3 length, V gene, D gene, clone size, CDR3 DNA, CDR3 protein. The D gene is left open where the match is weak. Size is omitted from some rows. Given values are once, few, many or a class for expanded clones.

TRBJ2-5 | 16 | TRBV19 | TRBD2 | . | TGTGCCAGTAGGAGATTAGCGGGGGGGAGCCAAGAGACCCAGTACTTC | CASRRLAGGSQETQYF
TRBJ1-5 | 14 | TRBV15 | . | once | TGTGCCACCAGCTTTTCACAGATCAATCAGCCCCAGCATTTT | CATSFSQINQPQHF
TRBJ2-7 | 14 | TRBV9 | TRBD1 | . | TGTGCCAGCAGCCCTTCTGGACAGGGGGCGAGGCAGTACTTC | CASSPSGQGARQYF
TRBJ1-1 | 15 | TRBV12-5 | TRBD1 | . | TGTGCTAGTGGTTCAGACAGGGCGGTGACCACTGAAGCTTTCTTT | CASGSDRAVTTEAFF
TRBJ2-7 | 16 | TRBV28 | TRBD2 | . | TGTGCCAGCAGCCAACTAACTAGCGTGGGCTCCTACGAGCAGTACTTC | CASSQLTSVGSYEQYF
TRBJ1-2 | 13 | TRBV27 | . | . | TGTGCCAGCAGTTTGACACTTAACTATGGCTACACCTTC | CASSLTLNYGYTF
TRBJ1-6 | 13 | TRBV19 | . | . | TGTGCCAGTAGTATCCAGGGGCTTTCACCCCTCCACTTT | CASSIQGLSPLHF
TRBJ2-7 | 14 | TRBV18 | TRBD1 | once | TGTGCCAGCAGAGGACAGGAAAGCTCCTACGAGCAGTACTTC | CASRGQESSYEQYF
TRBJ1-2 | 15 | TRBV6-5 | TRBD1 | . | TGTGCCAGCAGTTACTCCTCGGACAGGGTGAATGGCTACACCTTC | CASSYSSDRVNGYTF
TRBJ2-5 | 15 | TRBV12-5 | TRBD2 | . | TGTGCTAGTGGGCGGGGGGCCCAATCCCAAGAGACCCAGTACTTC | CASGRGAQSQETQYF
TRBJ1-4 | 12 | TRBV3-1/TRBV3-2 | . | . | TGTGCCAGCACGCGGACAGATGAAAAACTGTTTTTT | CASTRTDEKLFF
TRBJ2-5 | 12 | TRBV3-1/TRBV3-2 | . | . | TGTGCCAGCAGCCACACAAAAGAGACCCAGTACTTC | CASSHTKETQYF